The 28 T cell receptor beta chains reported below all come from one sample, sequenced in a study of blood T cell repertoires in COVID-19. Libraries were prepared by immunoSEQ multiplex PCR; TCRdb keeps only in-frame clonotypes and omits some of them. This table has about 200,000 clones, around 80% appearing once. Specimen: peripheral blood. Every receptor here comes from a human donor with acute or convalescent COVID-19. The donor label of this sample is uncertain.

The V and J genes are TRBV7-2 and TRBJ2-7, with 13 nucleotides matching TRBD2. The CDR3 is made up of 15 amino acids. J lost 3 bases, V lost 4 bases, and 3 bases had no gene match. In germline, CDR1 is SGHTA, CDR2 FQGNSA. The CDR3 loop is CASSSGLAGLYEQYF. In DNA form, the CDR3 reads TGTGCCAGCAGCTCGGGACTAGCGGGACTCTACGAGCAGTACTTC.

This clone was detected only once. The V call is TRBV7-2, the J call TRBJ2-7; D is possibly TRBD1 (5 bases). Germline lookup yields CDR1 SGHTA and CDR2 FQGNSA. Between the trimmed V and J ends, which lost 5 bases and 2 bases, there was a span of 10 bases. The CDR3 consists of 13 residues. CDR3 region: CASSGRDPYEQYF. CDR3 nucleotide sequence: TGTGCCAGCAGCGGCAGGGATCCCTACGAGCAGTACTTC.

This rearrangement joins TRBV28 to TRBJ1-2; 9 bases are shared with TRBD1. Germline V gene data show CDR1 as MDHEN and CDR2 as SYDVKM. The CDR3 is 14 amino acids. The ends lost 6 bases at V and 7 bases at J; junction bases unmatched: 9. The CDR3 bases are TGTGCCAGCAGATCTCCGGGACAGGGTGGTGGCTACACCTTC. The encoded protein is CASRSPGQGGGYTF.

V and J are TRBV19 and TRBJ2-6; D is uncertain. This CDR3 comprises 16 residues. The V gene lost 3 bases and the J gene lost 3 bases, with 12 bases spanning the gap. The germline V gene has CDR1 LNHDA and CDR2 SQIVND (reference sequence). CDR3 in amino acids: CASSMLRSRGANVLTF. CDR3 bases: TGTGCCAGTAGTATGCTGAGGTCCCGTGGGGCCAACGTCCTGACTTTC.

Comments on this clone: Other DNA sequences in this specimen translate into the identical CDR3. The rearrangement uses TRBV3-1 (or the pseudogene TRBV3-2) and TRBJ1-2, with TRBD1 matching over 9 bases. CDR1 is LGHDT and CDR2 is YNNKEL in the germline V gene (reference sequence). V shed 5 bases and J 8 bases; nucleotides not matched to a gene: 6. The CDR3 extends over 13 amino acids. DNA for the CDR3: TGTGCCAGCAGCTGGACAGGGGAGAGGGGCTACACCTTC. Encoded protein: CASSWTGERGYTF.

The chain employs TRBV27 and TRBJ2-7; TRBD1 aligns across 8 bases. The CDR3 is 16 amino acids. Losses at the gene ends were 2 bases for V and 4 bases for J; bases not matched to a gene: 10. Germline loops: CDR1 MNHEY, CDR2 SMNVEV (reference sequence). As DNA, the CDR3 is TGTGCCAGCAGTTTAAGGCAGGGGGCCAGGCTATACGAGCAGTACTTC. It encodes CASSLRQGARLYEQYF.

This clone was observed a single time. The chain is built from TRBV6-5 and TRBJ1-6, with 7 bases that match TRBD1. This CDR3 has 13 residues. Germline CDR1 and CDR2: MNHEY and SVGAGI. J gave up 7 bases and V 9 bases, and 6 bases lay outside the gene matches. The CDR3 protein is CASSRDRNSPLHF. CDR3 DNA sequence: TGTGCCAGTTCGCGGGACAGAAATTCACCCCTCCACTTT.

The chain has TRBV24-1 and TRBJ2-5; 8 nucleotides agree with TRBD2. CDR1 and CDR2 from the germline V gene are KGHDR and SFDVKD. V shed 4 bases, J shed 5 bases, and the junction held 8 bases outside the gene matches. This CDR3 contains 15 residues. The CDR3 protein is CATSDPGGAGETQYF. The CDR3, as DNA: TGTGCCACCAGTGACCCGGGGGGGGCAGGGGAGACCCAGTACTTC.

This chain links TRBV19 with TRBJ2-7; 10 bases agree with TRBD2. Germline V gene lookup returns CDR1 LNHDA and CDR2 SQIVND (reference sequence). The junction had 5 bases not matched to a gene; V was cut back by 3 bases and J by 0 bases. The CDR3 spans 16 residues. CDR3 sequence reads: CASSIRTSGGSYEQYF. CDR3 DNA sequence: TGTGCCAGTAGTATCCGGACTAGCGGAGGCTCCTACGAGCAGTACTTC.

This clone was detected only a few times. CDR3 bases: TGTGCCAGCTCACCAAGGGGGGGAGGAGGAGGAACTGAAGCTTTCTTT. Translated: CASSPRGGGGGTEAFF. The chain links TRBV18 to TRBJ1-1; tentatively, D is TRBD1 (6 bases). The CDR3 is 16 residues long. Germline CDR1 reads KGHSH; CDR2 reads LQKENI. V was cut by 2 bases and J by 5 bases, with 18 bases left in between.

The genes are TRBV10-2 and TRBJ1-1, with TRBD1 matching 7 bases. The J segment lost 6 bases and the V segment lost 4 bases, leaving 11 bases of the junction unmatched. The germline gives CDR1 WSHSY, CDR2 SAAADI. This CDR3 spans 15 amino acids. The CDR3 DNA sequence: TGCGCCAGCAGTGGAGACAGGGTCGGGGAAGCTGAAGCTTTCTTT. The encoded protein is CASSGDRVGEAEAFF.

This CDR3 reads CASSEGFSGNTIYF. The CDR3, as DNA: TGTGCCAGCAGCGAGGGCTTCTCTGGAAACACCATATATTTT. The rearrangement links TRBV6-5 to TRBJ1-3; D is uncertain. V gave up 6 bases and J gave up 0 bases, with 9 bases separating them. The CDR3 runs 14 residues. Germline values: CDR1 MNHEY, CDR2 SVGAGI.

V gene TRBV18 combines with J gene TRBJ1-3; TRBD1 agrees at 7 bases. Trimming cost V 2 bases and J 9 bases; bases outside gene matches: 10. The germline CDR1 and CDR2 sequences are KGHSH and LQKENI. The CDR3 consists of 15 residues. CDR3 in DNA: TGTGCCAGCTCACCATCCGGGACAGTGAAAAGCACCATATATTTT. This codes for CASSPSGTVKSTIYF.

This sequence joins TRBV5-4 and TRBJ2-1; D gene uncertain. The ends were cut back, 5 bases at V and 0 bases at J, with 12 bases in the middle. CDR1 and CDR2 (germline): SGHNT, YYREEE (reference sequence). The CDR3 runs 15 residues. CDR3: CASSSDIGSYNEQFF. The CDR3 DNA is TGTGCCAGCAGTTCTGACATCGGCTCCTACAATGAGCAGTTCTTC.

The sample holds a few counts of this clone. The chain employs TRBV4-3 and TRBJ2-1, with unresolved D. From germline, CDR1 is LGHNA and CDR2 YSLEER. V was pared by 1 base and J by 6 bases, with 7 bases between. The CDR3 runs 13 residues. The CDR3 protein is CASSQGPLNEQFF. The DNA of the CDR3 is TGCGCCAGCAGCCAAGGGCCGCTCAATGAGCAGTTCTTC.

The sample holds a few counts of this clone. CDR3 protein: CASSDRPWRGPQHF. CDR3 sequence (DNA): TGTGCCAGCAGCGACCGACCGTGGCGGGGGCCCCAGCATTTT. The chain carries TRBV9 and TRBJ1-5; no clear D. The CDR3 runs to 14 residues. V was shortened by 3 bases and J by 9 bases, with 16 bases between the two germline ends. The germline V gene has CDR1 SGDLS and CDR2 YYNGEE.

The gene calls are TRBV9 and TRBJ2-2, with 7 bases identical to TRBD2. The CDR3 extends over 16 amino acids. The germline V gene encodes CDR1 SGDLS and CDR2 YYNGEE. The V segment lost 0 bases and the J segment 3 bases; nucleotides outside the gene matches: 5. The CDR3 DNA sequence: TGTGCCAGCAGCGTAGCCTTAGCGGGCTACACCGGGGAGCTGTTTTTT. Translated, it gives CASSVALAGYTGELFF. The variable domain in full, with the rest retrieved from reference TRBV9 and TRBJ2-2, is DSGVTQTPKHLITATGQRVTLRCSPRSGDLSVYWYQQSLDQGLQFLIQYYNGEERAKGNILERFSAQQFPDLHSELNLSSLELGDSALYFCASSVALAGYTGELFFGEGSRLTVL.

The chain couples TRBV18 to TRBJ2-3, with 10 bases that match TRBD1. Per germline, CDR1 KGHSH and CDR2 LQKENI. This CDR3 spans 17 amino acids. Trimming at V came to 4 bases and at J to 3 bases, leaving 10 bases not matched to a gene. The CDR3 DNA follows: TGTGCCAGCTCACAACGCTCCGGACAGGGGGGGACAGATACGCAGTATTTT. Residues: CASSQRSGQGGTDTQYF.

This chain links TRBV4-2 with TRBJ2-1; TRBD2 aligns across 9 bases. Trimming took 3 bases from V and 6 from J; bases not matched to a gene: 9. This CDR3 has 16 residues. From germline, CDR1 is LGHNA and CDR2 YNFKEQ. In nucleotides, the CDR3 is TGTGCCAGCAGCCAGGGAGGGCTAGCGGGGATCAATGAGCAGTTCTTC. Protein product: CASSQGGLAGINEQFF.

The rearrangement joins TRBV19 to TRBJ2-7, with TRBD1 as a possible D gene (5 bases). This CDR3 is built from 14 residues. CDR1 and CDR2 (germline): LNHDA, SQIVND (reference sequence). Trimming cost V 4 bases and J 3 bases, with 13 bases left between them. The CDR3 here is CASSSVDRNYEQYF. CDR3 bases: TGTGCCAGTAGTAGCGTAGACAGAAACTACGAGCAGTACTTC.

The gene calls are TRBV28 and TRBJ2-5; the D gene is possibly TRBD1 (7 bases). V gave up 6 bases and J gave up 2 bases, with 10 bases separating them. Germline V lookup: CDR1 MDHEN, CDR2 SYDVKM. CDR3 length: 13 residues. The CDR3: CASSQGGQETQYF. DNA of the CDR3: TGTGCCAGCAGCCAGGGGGGTCAAGAGACCCAGTACTTC. Variable domain in full (rest from reference TRBV28 and TRBJ2-5): DVKVTQSSRYLVKRTGEKVFLECVQDMDHENMFWYRQDPGLGLRLIYFSYDVKMKEKGDIPEGYSVSREKKERFSLILESASTNQTSMYLCASSQGGQETQYFGPGTRLLVL.

This chain joins TRBV5-1 and TRBJ1-3; TRBD1 might be the D (5 bases). Trimming took off 1 base at V and 0 bases at J, with 11 bases between the two ends. This CDR3 is 16 amino acids long. CDR1 is SGHRS and CDR2 is YFSETQ in the germline V gene. CDR3 loop: CASSLTGWNSGNTIYF. CDR3 DNA sequence: TGCGCCAGCAGCTTGACAGGCTGGAACTCTGGAAACACCATATATTTT.

The chain links TRBV27 to TRBJ2-1, with D tentatively TRBD2 (6 bases). CDR3 length: 13 amino acids. Trimming left V 6 bases short and J 4 bases short, with 10 bases between. Germline V gene lookup returns CDR1 MNHEY and CDR2 SMNVEV (reference sequence). The CDR3 sequence is CASSLGGYNEQFF. CDR3 coding DNA: TGTGCCAGCAGCCTCGGGGGATACAATGAGCAGTTCTTC.

The chain links TRBV30 to TRBJ2-2; D is undetermined. This CDR3 has 13 residues. Trimming removed 0 bases at V and 6 bases at J, with 8 bases between. Germline V lookup: CDR1 GTSNPN, CDR2 SVGIG (reference sequence). CDR3 protein: CAWSVSRPGELFF. The CDR3 nucleotides read TGTGCCTGGAGTGTATCTAGACCCGGGGAGCTGTTTTTT. The full variable domain, in which reference TRBV30 and TRBJ2-2 provide the parts outside the CDR3, is SQTIHQWPATLVQPVGSPLSLECTVEGTSNPNLYWYRQAAGRGLQLLFYSVGIGQISSEVPQNLSASRPQDRQFILSSKKLLLSDSGFYLCAWSVSRPGELFFGEGSRLTVL.

Only a few counts were recorded for this clone. The V gene is TRBV6-2 or TRBV6-3, the J gene TRBJ2-2; maybe TRBD2 (6 bases). Between the trimmed V and J ends, which lost 2 bases and 3 bases, there was a span of 16 bases. There are 17 residues in the CDR3. Germline CDR1 MNHEY, CDR2 SVGEGT. CDR3 residues: CASSYPGLGADTGELFF. CDR3 nucleotide sequence: TGTGCCAGCAGTTACCCGGGACTCGGGGCCGACACCGGGGAGCTGTTTTTT.

In regard to this clone: Other DNA sequences in this sample translate to the same CDR3. The V and J genes are TRBV6-5 and TRBJ1-2, with D uncertain. Per the germline V gene, CDR1 is MNHEY and CDR2 is SVGAGI. With 0 bases removed from V and 2 bases from J, the gap between germline ends came to 7 bases. This CDR3 has 14 amino acids. For the CDR3, the DNA is TGTGCCAGCAGTTACTCGAGAGGGAACTATGGCTACACCTTC. This encodes CASSYSRGNYGYTF.

In its sample, this clone was seen a few times. V usage is TRBV9 and J usage is TRBJ1-2; 10 bases are a match to TRBD1. The CDR3 is 14 amino acids. V lost 3 bases to trimming and J lost 4 bases; unmatched junction nucleotides: 3. Germline lookup yields CDR1 SGDLS and CDR2 YYNGEE. DNA of the CDR3: TGTGCCAGCAGCGGGACAGGGGGTGGCTATGGCTACACCTTC. Protein product: CASSGTGGGYGYTF.

J is TRBJ1-5 and V is TRBV30; D may be TRBD1 (5 bases). Germline V gene data show CDR1 as GTSNPN and CDR2 as SVGIG (reference sequence). The CDR3 runs to 14 residues. The V end was cut by 3 bases, the J end by 3 bases, with 12 bases between. CDR3 in DNA: TGTGCCTGGAGGCCTCCGGGGGACAATCAGCCCCAGCATTTT. Residues: CAWRPPGDNQPQHF.